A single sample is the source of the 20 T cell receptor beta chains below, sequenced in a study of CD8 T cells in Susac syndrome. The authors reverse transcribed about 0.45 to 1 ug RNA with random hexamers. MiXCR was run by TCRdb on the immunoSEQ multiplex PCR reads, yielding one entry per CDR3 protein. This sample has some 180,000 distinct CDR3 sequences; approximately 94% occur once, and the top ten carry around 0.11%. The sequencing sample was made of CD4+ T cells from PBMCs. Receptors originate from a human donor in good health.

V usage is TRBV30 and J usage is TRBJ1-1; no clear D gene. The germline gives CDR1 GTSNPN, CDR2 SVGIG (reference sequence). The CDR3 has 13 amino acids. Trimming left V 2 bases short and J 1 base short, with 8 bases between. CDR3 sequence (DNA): TGTGCCTGGAGTTATCAGAAGAACACTGAAGCTTTCTTT. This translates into CAWSYQKNTEAFF.

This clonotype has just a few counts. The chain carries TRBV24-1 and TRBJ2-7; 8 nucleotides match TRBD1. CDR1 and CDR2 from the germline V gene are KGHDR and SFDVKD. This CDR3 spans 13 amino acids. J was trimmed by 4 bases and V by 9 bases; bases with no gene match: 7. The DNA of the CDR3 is TGTGCCACCTCGGCAGGGGGCCGGTACGAGCAGTACTTC. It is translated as CATSAGGRYEQYF.

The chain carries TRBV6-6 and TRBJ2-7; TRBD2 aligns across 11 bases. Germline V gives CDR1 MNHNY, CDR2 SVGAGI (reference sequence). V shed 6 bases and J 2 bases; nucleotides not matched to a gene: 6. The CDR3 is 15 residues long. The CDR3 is CASSTTSGSTYEQYF. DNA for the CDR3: TGTGCCAGCAGCACCACTAGCGGGAGCACCTACGAGCAGTACTTC.

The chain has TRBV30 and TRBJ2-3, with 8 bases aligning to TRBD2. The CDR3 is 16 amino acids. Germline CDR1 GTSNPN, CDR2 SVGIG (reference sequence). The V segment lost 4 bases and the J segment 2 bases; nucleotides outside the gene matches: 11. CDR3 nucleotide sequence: TGTGCCTGGATACGTCCGGGAGGGACTTCCACAGATACGCAGTATTTT. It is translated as CAWIRPGGTSTDTQYF.

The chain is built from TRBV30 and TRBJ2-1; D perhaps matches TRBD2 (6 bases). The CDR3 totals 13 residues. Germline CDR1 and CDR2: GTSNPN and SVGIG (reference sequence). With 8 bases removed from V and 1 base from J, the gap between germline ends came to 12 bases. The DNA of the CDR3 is TGTGCCAGGGACTCCCAGTCCTACAATGAGCAGTTCTTC. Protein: CARDSQSYNEQFF. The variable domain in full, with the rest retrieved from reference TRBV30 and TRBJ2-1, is SQTIHQWPATLVQPVGSPLSLECTVEGTSNPNLYWYRQAAGRGLQLLFYSVGIGQISSEVPQNLSASRPQDRQFILSSKKLLLSDSGFYLCARDSQSYNEQFFGPGTRLTVL.

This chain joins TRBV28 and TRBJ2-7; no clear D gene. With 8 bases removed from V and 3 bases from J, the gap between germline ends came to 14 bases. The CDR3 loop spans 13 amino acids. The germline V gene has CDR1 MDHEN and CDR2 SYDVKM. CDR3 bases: TGTGCCAGCTCTTCCGGACGGAGCTACGAGCAGTACTTC. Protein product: CASSSGRSYEQYF.

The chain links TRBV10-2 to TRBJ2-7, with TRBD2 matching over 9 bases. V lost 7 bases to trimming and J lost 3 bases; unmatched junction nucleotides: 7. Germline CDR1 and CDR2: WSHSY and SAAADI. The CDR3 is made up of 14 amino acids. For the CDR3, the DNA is TGCGCCAGCATCGATTTGCGGGAGGGCTACGAGCAGTACTTC. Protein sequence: CASIDLREGYEQYF.

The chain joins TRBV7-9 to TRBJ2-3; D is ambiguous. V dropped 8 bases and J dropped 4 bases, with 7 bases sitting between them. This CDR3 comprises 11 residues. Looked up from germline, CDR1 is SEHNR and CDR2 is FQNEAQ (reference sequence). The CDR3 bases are TGTGCCAGCCGGGCCTCAGATACGCAGTATTTT. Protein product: CASRASDTQYF.

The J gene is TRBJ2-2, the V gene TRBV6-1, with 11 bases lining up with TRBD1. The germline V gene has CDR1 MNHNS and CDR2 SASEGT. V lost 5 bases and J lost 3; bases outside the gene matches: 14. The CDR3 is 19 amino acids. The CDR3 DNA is TGTGCCAGCAGTCGGACAGGGGGCTCGGGACGAGTTGACACCGGGGAGCTGTTTTTT. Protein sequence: CASSRTGGSGRVDTGELFF.

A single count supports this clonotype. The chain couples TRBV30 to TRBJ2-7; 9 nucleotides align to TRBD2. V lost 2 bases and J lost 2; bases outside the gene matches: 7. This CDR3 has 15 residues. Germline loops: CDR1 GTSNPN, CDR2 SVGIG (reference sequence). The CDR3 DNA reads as TGTGCCTGGAGTACGGGACTAGCTTCCCCCTACGAGCAGTACTTC. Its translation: CAWSTGLASPYEQYF.

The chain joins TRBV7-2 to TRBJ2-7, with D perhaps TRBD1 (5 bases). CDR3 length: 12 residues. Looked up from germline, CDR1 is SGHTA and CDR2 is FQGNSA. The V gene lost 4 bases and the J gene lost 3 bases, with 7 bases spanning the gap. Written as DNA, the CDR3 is TGTGCCAGCAGCTGGGGCGACTACGAGCAGTACTTC. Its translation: CASSWGDYEQYF.

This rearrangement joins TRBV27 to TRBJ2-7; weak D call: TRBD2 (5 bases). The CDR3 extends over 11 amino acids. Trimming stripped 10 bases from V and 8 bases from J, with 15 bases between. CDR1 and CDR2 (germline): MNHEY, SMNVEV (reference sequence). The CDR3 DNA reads TGTGCCACCCGGACCGACGGGAAGCAGTACTTC. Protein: CATRTDGKQYF.

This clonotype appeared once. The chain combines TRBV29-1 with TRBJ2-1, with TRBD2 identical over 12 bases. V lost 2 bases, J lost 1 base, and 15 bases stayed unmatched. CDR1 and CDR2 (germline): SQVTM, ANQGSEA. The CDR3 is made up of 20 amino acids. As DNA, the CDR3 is TGCAGCGTTGAATGGTCACGACTAGCGGGAGTAGAAAAGTCCTACAATGAGCAGTTCTTC. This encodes CSVEWSRLAGVEKSYNEQFF.

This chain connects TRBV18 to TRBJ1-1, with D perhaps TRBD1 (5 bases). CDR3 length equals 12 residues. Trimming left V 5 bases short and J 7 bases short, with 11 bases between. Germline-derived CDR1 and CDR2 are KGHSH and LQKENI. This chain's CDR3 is CASSSTENEAFF. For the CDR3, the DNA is TGTGCCAGCTCATCGACAGAGAATGAAGCTTTCTTT.

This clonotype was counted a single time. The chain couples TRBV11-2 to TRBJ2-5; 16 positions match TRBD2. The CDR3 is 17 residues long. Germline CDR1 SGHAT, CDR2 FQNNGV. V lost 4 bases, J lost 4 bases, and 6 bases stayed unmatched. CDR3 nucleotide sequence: TGTGCCAGCAGCTCGGGACTAGCGGGAGGGGAGGGAGAGACCCAGTACTTC. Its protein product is CASSSGLAGGEGETQYF.

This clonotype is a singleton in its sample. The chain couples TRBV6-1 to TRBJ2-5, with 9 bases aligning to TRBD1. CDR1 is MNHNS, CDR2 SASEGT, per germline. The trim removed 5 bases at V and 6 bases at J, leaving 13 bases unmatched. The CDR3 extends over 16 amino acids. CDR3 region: CASSPEGQGNGKTQYF. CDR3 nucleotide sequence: TGTGCCAGCAGTCCCGAGGGACAGGGTAACGGAAAGACCCAGTACTTC.

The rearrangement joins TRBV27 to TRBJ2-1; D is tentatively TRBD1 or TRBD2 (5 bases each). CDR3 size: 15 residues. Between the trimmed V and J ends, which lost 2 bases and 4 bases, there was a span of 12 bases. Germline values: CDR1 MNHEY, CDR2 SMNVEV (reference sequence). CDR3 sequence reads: CASSLVGKGYNEQFF. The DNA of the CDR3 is TGTGCCAGCAGTTTAGTCGGGAAGGGGTACAATGAGCAGTTCTTC.

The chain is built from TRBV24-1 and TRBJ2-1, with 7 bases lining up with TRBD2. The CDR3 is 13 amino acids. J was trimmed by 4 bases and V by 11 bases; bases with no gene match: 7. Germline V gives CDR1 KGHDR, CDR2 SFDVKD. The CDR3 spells CAIQAGVYNEQFF. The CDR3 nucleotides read TGTGCCATCCAGGCGGGGGTATACAATGAGCAGTTCTTC.

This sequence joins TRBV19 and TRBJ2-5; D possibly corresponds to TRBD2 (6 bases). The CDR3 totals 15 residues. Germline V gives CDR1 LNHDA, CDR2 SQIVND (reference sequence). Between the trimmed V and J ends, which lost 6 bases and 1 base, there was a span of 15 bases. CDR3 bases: TGTGCCAGTAGGGATCCTAGGGGACTCCAAGAGACCCAGTACTTC. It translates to CASRDPRGLQETQYF.

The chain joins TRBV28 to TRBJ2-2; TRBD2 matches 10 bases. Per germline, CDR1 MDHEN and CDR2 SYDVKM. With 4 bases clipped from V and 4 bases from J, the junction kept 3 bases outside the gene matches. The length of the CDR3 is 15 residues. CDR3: CASSSSGRATGELFF. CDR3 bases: TGTGCCAGCAGTTCGAGCGGGAGGGCCACCGGGGAGCTGTTTTTT.